The clone carrying this T cell receptor beta chain was recorded at least ten times. No antigen is known for it. These data belong to a study of T cells in Graves' hyperthyroidism and ophthalmopathy. Study-level results: Ophthalmopathy and stable hyperthyroidism were told apart by a 13 V-J model. Expanded thyroid clonotypes (above 0.001) were mostly also found in blood.

What was amplified from RNA transcripts were TCR beta CDR3 regions. First-round RT-PCR targeting the TCR CDR3 was performed with the HTBI primer set. TCRdb reprocessed the multiplex PCR reads via MiXCR and lists one record per CDR3 protein. The sample has more than 350,000 distinct CDR3 sequences, around 15% seen once. Germline CDR1 and CDR2: MDHEN and SYDVKM. V lost 1 base to trimming and J lost 0 bases, with 4 bases between them. The CDR3 has 14 amino acids. Those patients with uncontrolled infection, other autoimmune disease, pregnancy or lactation were excluded. PBMCs were derived from around 10 ml fresh peripheral blood.

The chain recombines TRBV28 with TRBJ2-1; D gene ambiguous. The specimen was blood. This TCR was recovered from a woman between 55 and 75 years old with Graves' ophthalmopathy. CDR3 sequence: CASSLYSSYNEQFF. The CDR3 nucleotides are TGTGCCAGCAGTTTATACAGCTCCTACAATGAGCAGTTCTTC.